A single sample gave rise to the 18 T cell receptor beta chains below, sequenced in a study of naive and memory T cell subsets. Study-wide points: A few larger clonotypes appeared in naive repertoires, especially CD8, possibly memory cells re-expressing CD45RA.

Their cognate antigens are unknown. An equimolar mix of two oligonucleotides served as the beta constant-region primer for TRBC1 and TRBC2. The ligated cDNA underwent four PCR rounds using SP2 and nested alpha and beta constant-region primers. TCRdb passed the UMI-ligation and nested PCR reads through MiXCR, listing each CDR3 protein once. This table holds about 100,000 distinct CDR3 sequences, more than 12% found once. Sequencing was carried out using naive CD8+ T cells from blood. The origin of the receptors is a human donor in good health.

This rearrangement joins TRBV4-3 to TRBJ2-7; D possibly corresponds to TRBD2 (5 bases). Germline CDR1 reads LGHNA; CDR2 reads YSLEER. The V end lost 3 bases, the J end lost 5 bases, and 14 bases lay between the germline ends. The CDR3 is 14 amino acids. CDR3 region: CASSQRAGVDEQYF. In nucleotides, the CDR3 is TGCGCCAGCAGCCAGAGGGCCGGGGTGGACGAGCAGTACTTC.

The chain has TRBV4-2 and TRBJ2-1; the match to TRBD2 covers 7 bases. The germline V gene has CDR1 LGHNA and CDR2 YNFKEQ. The V gene end was trimmed by 4 bases and the J gene end by 1 base; junction bases not matched to a gene: 13. The CDR3 has 18 residues. The DNA of the CDR3 is TGTGCCAGCAGCCCCTGCGCTACGGGGAGGGAGTCCTACAATGAGCAGTTCTTC. Its protein product is CASSPCATGRESYNEQFF.

The chain links TRBV10-2 to TRBJ2-2; 9 bases match TRBD1. J lost 5 bases, V lost 2 bases, and 9 bases had no gene match. There are 17 residues in the CDR3. CDR1 and CDR2 (germline): WSHSY, SAAADI. The CDR3 sequence: CASSENRDRVETGELFF. The CDR3 nucleotides are TGCGCCAGCAGTGAGAATAGGGACAGGGTTGAGACCGGGGAGCTGTTTTTT.

In DNA, the CDR3 is TGTGCCAGCAGCTTAGCCAGGGGCACTGAAGCTTTCTTT. Translated: CASSLARGTEAFF. The chain combines TRBV7-9 with TRBJ1-1, with D tentatively TRBD1 (6 bases). The V gene lost 0 bases and the J gene lost 4 bases, with 6 bases spanning the gap. The CDR3 is 13 amino acids. Germline CDR1 and CDR2: SEHNR and FQNEAQ (reference sequence).

As DNA, the CDR3 is TGTGCCAGCAGCTTAGGTTACAATAACGAGCAGTACTTC. Translation: CASSLGYNNEQYF. This chain joins TRBV7-2 and TRBJ2-7; D gene ambiguous. Trimming took 1 base from V and 5 from J, leaving 9 bases between them. The CDR3 contains 13 residues. Germline V gene lookup returns CDR1 SGHTA and CDR2 FQGNSA.

In its sample, this clonotype was seen a few times. The J gene is TRBJ2-1, the V gene TRBV30; TRBD2 aligns across 10 bases. Germline V gene data show CDR1 as GTSNPN and CDR2 as SVGIG (reference sequence). The V and J ends lost 5 bases and 9 bases, in that order; junction bases with no gene match: 10. This CDR3 region has 14 residues. CDR3: CAWLQAGGPPEQFF. The CDR3 coding sequence is TGTGCCTGGCTACAAGCGGGAGGGCCCCCTGAGCAGTTCTTC.

The V and J genes are TRBV7-8 and TRBJ1-5, with 8 bases aligning to TRBD1. From germline, CDR1 is SGHVS and CDR2 FQNEAQ. CDR3 length: 17 amino acids. V shed 1 base and J 9 bases; nucleotides not matched to a gene: 14. This CDR3 is CASSLVSGQGFIRPQHF. The CDR3 DNA reads TGTGCCAGCAGCTTAGTTTCAGGACAGGGTTTCATTCGGCCCCAGCATTTT. Using reference TRBV7-8 and TRBJ1-5 for the parts outside the CDR3, the full variable domain is GAGVSQSPRYKVAKRGQDVALRCDPISGHVSLFWYQQALGQGPEFLTYFQNEAQLDKSGLPSDRFFAERPEGSVSTLKIQRTQQEDSAVYLCASSLVSGQGFIRPQHFGDGTRLSIL.

This clonotype was found a few times. The V and J genes are TRBV28 and TRBJ1-1; TRBD1 aligns across 7 bases. Germline CDR1 MDHEN, CDR2 SYDVKM. V trimming: 2 bases; J trimming: 7 bases; junction bases outside the gene matches: 4. The CDR3 length is 13 residues. This CDR3 reads CASSLGTDNEAFF. CDR3 DNA sequence: TGTGCCAGCAGTTTAGGGACAGACAATGAAGCTTTCTTT.

The chain links TRBV29-1 to TRBJ2-3, with TRBD2 matching 10 bases. The CDR3 sequence is 16 residues long. Germline V gene sequence: CDR1 SQVTM, CDR2 ANQGSEA. J gave up 3 bases and V 7 bases, and 13 bases lay outside the gene matches. This CDR3 is CSALGSSGRRTDTQYF. CDR3 DNA: TGCAGCGCCCTGGGGTCTAGCGGGAGAAGGACAGATACGCAGTATTTT.

The chain has TRBV5-6 and TRBJ1-1; D is uncertain. The CDR3 extends over 12 amino acids. Germline V gene lookup returns CDR1 SGHDT and CDR2 YYEEEE. V lost 4 bases to trimming and J lost 0 bases, with 4 bases between them. The CDR3 is CASSTVNTEAFF. As DNA, the CDR3 is TGTGCCAGCAGCACGGTGAACACTGAAGCTTTCTTT.

The table lists this clonotype with a few counts. The chain carries TRBV27 and TRBJ1-1; 7 bases are a match to TRBD1. Looked up from germline, CDR1 is MNHEY and CDR2 is SMNVEV (reference sequence). With 9 bases clipped from V and 4 bases from J, the junction kept 8 bases outside the gene matches. The CDR3 is 13 amino acids. CDR3 bases: TGTGCCAGTAGCGACAGGGAGGGCACTGAAGCTTTCTTT. Its protein is CASSDREGTEAFF.

The rearrangement joins TRBV2 to TRBJ1-5; a possible D gene is TRBD1 (6 bases). Trimming left V 6 bases short and J 0 bases short, with 18 bases between. The CDR3 has 17 residues. CDR1 SNHLY and CDR2 FYNNEI come from the germline V gene. The CDR3: CASRGPGGQYSNQPQHF. The CDR3 bases are TGTGCCAGCAGGGGGCCGGGGGGCCAATATAGCAATCAGCCCCAGCATTTT.

The rearrangement joins TRBV10-3 to TRBJ2-5, with TRBD1 matching 12 bases. This CDR3 spans 13 amino acids. The V segment lost 10 bases and the J segment 5 bases; nucleotides outside the gene matches: 5. Per the germline V gene, CDR1 is ENHRY and CDR2 is SYGVKD. The CDR3 loop is CASGTGGVETQYF. In DNA, the CDR3 is TGTGCCAGTGGGACAGGGGGCGTCGAGACCCAGTACTTC.

A few counts support this clonotype. The rearrangement joins TRBV6-2 or TRBV6-3 to TRBJ2-1, with 12 bases matching TRBD2. The CDR3 consists of 17 residues. The trim removed 2 bases at V and 7 bases at J, leaving 9 bases unmatched. In germline, CDR1 is MNHEY, CDR2 SVGEGT. This chain's CDR3 is CASSYTLAGGPWNEQFF. CDR3 bases: TGTGCCAGCAGTTACACCCTAGCGGGGGGGCCGTGGAATGAGCAGTTCTTC.

This clonotype was observed many times. The J gene is TRBJ2-7, the V gene TRBV7-2, with 10 nucleotides matching TRBD1. CDR1 is SGHTA, CDR2 FQGNSA, per germline. With V trimmed by 5 bases and J by 5 bases, 6 bases remained unmatched. This CDR3 has 14 residues. The CDR3 protein is CASSPGTGVNEQYF. For the CDR3, the DNA is TGTGCCAGCAGCCCCGGGACAGGGGTAAACGAGCAGTACTTC. The whole variable domain, remainder taken from reference TRBV7-2 and TRBJ2-7, is GAGVSQSPSNKVTEKGKDVELRCDPISGHTALYWYRQSLGQGLEFLIYFQGNSAPDKSGLPSDRFSAERTGGSVSTLTIQRTQQEDSAVYLCASSPGTGVNEQYFGPGTRLTVT.

This sequence joins TRBV10-3 and TRBJ2-7; no clear D. Per the germline V gene, CDR1 is ENHRY and CDR2 is SYGVKD. This CDR3 is built from 12 residues. The V and J ends lost 3 bases and 0 bases respectively, with 3 bases between them. The CDR3 loop is CAISERSYEQYF. Here the CDR3 DNA reads TGTGCCATCAGTGAACGCTCCTACGAGCAGTACTTC.

V and J are TRBV12-3 or TRBV12-4 and TRBJ1-1, with D possibly being TRBD1 (6 bases). The CDR3 loop spans 15 amino acids. V was clipped by 5 bases and J by 6 bases, with 19 bases between them. CDR3 loop: CASSPPGAGAPEAFF. Written as DNA, the CDR3 is TGTGCCAGCAGTCCCCCCGGCGCGGGGGCCCCTGAAGCTTTCTTT.

The V and J genes are TRBV20-1 and TRBJ2-7; D is possibly TRBD1 or TRBD2 (5 bases each). CDR3 length equals 14 residues. V was cut by 3 bases and J by 1 base, with 13 bases left in between. The germline gives CDR1 DFQATT, CDR2 SNEGSKA (reference sequence). The CDR3 region has the DNA TGCAGTGCTAGTTACGGGACGGGTTCCTACGAGCAGTACTTC. Its translation is CSASYGTGSYEQYF.